The sequence of this T cell receptor beta chain was determined in a study of cytotoxic CD8 clonotypes in ibrutinib-treated CLL. As for the study in general: Of a cohort that held 11 to 12 relapsed/refractory and roughly 15 treatment-naive patients, under 18 were IGHV unmutated. Overall study findings and caveats: Under treatment, the uncommon public clonotypes either contracted or remained stable. In comparison with age-matched healthy donors, baseline clonality was higher and tracked circulating CD8+ T-cell counts.

A note on this clone: Its cognate antigen is unknown.

The assay was immunoSEQ multiplex PCR, and TCRdb's table has in-frame clones only and misses some. The sample has over 130,000 clones, more than 75% seen once; the top ten hold around 7.6%. The sequenced sample was PBMCs, obtained after 36 months of ibrutinib treatment. The origin of this receptor is a human donor with chronic lymphocytic leukemia.

Written as DNA, the CDR3 is TGTGCCAGCAGCCCTCCGCACGGAAAGGTAGAGCAGTTCTTC. This sequence encodes CASSPPHGKVEQFF. The chain recombines TRBV7-9 with TRBJ2-1; D is undetermined. Germline CDR1 SEHNR, CDR2 FQNEAQ (reference sequence). The CDR3 runs to 14 residues. V shed 5 bases and J shed 10 bases, with 18 bases lying between them.